Listed below are T cell receptor beta chains from one sample, sequenced in a study of neoadjuvant anti-PD-1 for oral cavity cancer. Profiling relied on immunoSEQ multiplex PCR, and the TCRdb table lists in-frame clones only, not all of them. The table includes around 81,000 clones, about 80% detected once. The sequenced sample was PBMCs, obtained before nivolumab (anti-PD-1) treatment. The source is a person aged 35 to 85 with oral cavity squamous cell carcinoma. CDR3s leave out the opening cysteine and the closing phenylalanine or tryptophan. Each record gives: V gene, CDR3 protein.

TRBV19 ATIPGPGNTDTQY
TRBV2 ASPRRTEAF
TRBV5-1 ASSLVGEGRSEQF
TRBV14 ASSPSSGAEAF
TRBV2 ASSVDRGSYNEQF
TRBV7-8 ASSPRDRGFNQPQH
TRBV5-1 ASSPGSAVREQF
TRBV2 ASSEAGVPADTQY
TRBV7-8 ASSLADRGSGYT
TRBV12-5 ASGSIPLDRRGTEAF
TRBV5-6 ASSLPGGTDTQY
TRBV6-5 ASSSTGTGYNEQF
TRBV19 ASSRSGQGEYEQY
TRBV7-9 ASSLGEGYYEQY
TRBV6-5 ASNGNTEAF
TRBV13 ASSSPPGTSGRMGDYEQF
TRBV11-3 ASSLGGRGGTDTQY
TRBV5-6 ASRGGNSYEQY
TRBV5-4 ASSLNGPTYEQY
TRBV4-2 ASSQDGTANSYGYT
TRBV6-1 ASSEFPSGEQY
TRBV4-1 ASSQDPLGGTEAF
TRBV5-1 ASSPDRANEQF
TRBV19 ASSALQGTAYSNQPQH
TRBV27 ASSLSSRVSGGPMPYNEQF
TRBV10-3 AVSGSEGAMQETQY
TRBV13 ASSLEGWTEAF
TRBV5-1 ASSPRTASYEQY
TRBV30 AWSRGKTEAF
TRBV27 ASSSSGTSVFSSYNEQF
TRBV4-2 ASSQDTASPSSGNTIY
TRBV29-1 SLIIPSVGTEAF
TRBV28 ASSLEPRGQRETQY
TRBV5-1 ASSLVPGLATDTQY
TRBV6-5 AGRQGANTGELF
TRBV2 ASRLGLAGVRDTQY
TRBV5-1 ASSLVSGGDGEKLF
TRBV9 ASSVGGGQGITEQY
TRBV30 AWSPGGMETQY